This TCR beta chain was sequenced in a study of blood T cell repertoires in COVID-19. Study-level information: Acute and convalescent COVID-19 samples came from the United States, Italy and Spain.

Repertoires were generated with immunoSEQ multiplex PCR, while TCRdb's copy carries only in-frame clones and drops some. The table has around 250,000 clones, approximately 84% seen once. The study assigned cohorts using participant-reported clinical history. Germline V gene lookup returns CDR1 MNHEY and CDR2 SVGEGT. With 2 bases removed from V and 4 bases from J, the gap between germline ends came to 14 bases. The CDR3 consists of 15 residues. The TCR comes from a woman aged 45-65 years who had been exposed to COVID-19. The sequenced sample consisted of PBMCs or T cells enriched from blood (not recorded which). V is TRBV6-2 or TRBV6-3 and J is TRBJ1-1; TRBD1 is a possible D gene (6 bases). The CDR3 sequence: CASSYIQGPGTEAFF. The DNA for the CDR3 is TGTGCCAGCAGTTACATACAGGGTCCGGGCACTGAAGCTTTCTTT.